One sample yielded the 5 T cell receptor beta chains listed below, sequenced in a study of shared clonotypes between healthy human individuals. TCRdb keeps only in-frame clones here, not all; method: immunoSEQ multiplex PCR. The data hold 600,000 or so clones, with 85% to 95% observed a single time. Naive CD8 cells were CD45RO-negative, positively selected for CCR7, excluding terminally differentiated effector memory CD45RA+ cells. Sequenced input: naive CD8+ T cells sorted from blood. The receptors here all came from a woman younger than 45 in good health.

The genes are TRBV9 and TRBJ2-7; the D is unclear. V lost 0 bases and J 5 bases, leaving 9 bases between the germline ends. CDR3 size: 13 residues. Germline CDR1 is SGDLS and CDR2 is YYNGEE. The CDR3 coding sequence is TGTGCCAGCAGCGTAGGGTCTCCTCACGAGCAGTACTTC. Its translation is CASSVGSPHEQYF.

Written as DNA, the CDR3 is TGTGCCAGCAGCCAAGAATTAGGCTCCTACAATGAGCAGTTCTTC. Translated: CASSQELGSYNEQFF. The chain combines TRBV4-2 with TRBJ2-1; D gene ambiguous. The CDR3 is made up of 15 amino acids. Germline V gene sequence: CDR1 LGHNA, CDR2 YNFKEQ. V gave up 0 bases and J gave up 0 bases, with 6 bases separating them.

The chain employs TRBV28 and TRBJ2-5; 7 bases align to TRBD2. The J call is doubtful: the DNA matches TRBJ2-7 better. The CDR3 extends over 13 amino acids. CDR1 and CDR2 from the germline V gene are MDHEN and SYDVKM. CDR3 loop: CASSSWTRYEQYF. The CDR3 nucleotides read TGTGCCAGCAGCTCCTGGACTAGATACGAGCAGTACTTC.

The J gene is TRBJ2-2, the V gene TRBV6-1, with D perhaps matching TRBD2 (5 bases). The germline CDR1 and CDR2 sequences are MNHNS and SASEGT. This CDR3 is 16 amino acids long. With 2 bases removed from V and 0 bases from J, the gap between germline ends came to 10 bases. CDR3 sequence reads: CASSELRAANTGELFF. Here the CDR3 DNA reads TGTGCCAGCAGTGAACTGCGGGCTGCGAACACCGGGGAGCTGTTTTTT.

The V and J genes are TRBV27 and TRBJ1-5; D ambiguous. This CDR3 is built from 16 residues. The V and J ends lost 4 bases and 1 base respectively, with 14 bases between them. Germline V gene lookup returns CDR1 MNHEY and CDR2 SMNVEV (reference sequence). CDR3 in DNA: TGTGCCAGCAGTTCTACCTCGCCGGCGAGCAATCAGCCCCAGCATTTT. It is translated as CASSSTSPASNQPQHF.